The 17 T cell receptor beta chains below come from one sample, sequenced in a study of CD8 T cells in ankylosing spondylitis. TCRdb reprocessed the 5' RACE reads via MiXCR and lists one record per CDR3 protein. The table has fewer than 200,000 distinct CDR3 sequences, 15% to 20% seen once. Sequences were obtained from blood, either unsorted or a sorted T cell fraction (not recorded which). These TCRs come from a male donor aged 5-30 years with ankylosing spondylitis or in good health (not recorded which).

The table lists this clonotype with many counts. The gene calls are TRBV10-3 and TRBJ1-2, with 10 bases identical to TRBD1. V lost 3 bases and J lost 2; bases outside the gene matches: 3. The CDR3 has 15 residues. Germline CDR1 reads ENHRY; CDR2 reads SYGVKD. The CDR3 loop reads CAISDRGQGNYGYTF. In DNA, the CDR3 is TGTGCCATCAGTGATAGGGGACAGGGGAACTATGGCTACACCTTC.

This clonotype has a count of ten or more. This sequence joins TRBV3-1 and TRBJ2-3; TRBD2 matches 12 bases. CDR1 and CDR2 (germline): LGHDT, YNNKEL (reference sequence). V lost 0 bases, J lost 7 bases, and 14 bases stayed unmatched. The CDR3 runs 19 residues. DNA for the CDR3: TGTGCCAGCAGCCAAGACCCGGTACTAGCGGGAGGCCCTCTAAATACGCAGTATTTT. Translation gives CASSQDPVLAGGPLNTQYF.

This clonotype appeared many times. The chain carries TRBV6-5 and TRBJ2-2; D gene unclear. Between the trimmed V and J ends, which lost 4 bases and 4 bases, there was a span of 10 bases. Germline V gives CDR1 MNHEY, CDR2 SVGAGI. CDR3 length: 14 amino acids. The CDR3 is CASSLGLRTGELFF. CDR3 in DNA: TGTGCCAGCAGTTTGGGGTTACGCACCGGGGAGCTGTTTTTT.

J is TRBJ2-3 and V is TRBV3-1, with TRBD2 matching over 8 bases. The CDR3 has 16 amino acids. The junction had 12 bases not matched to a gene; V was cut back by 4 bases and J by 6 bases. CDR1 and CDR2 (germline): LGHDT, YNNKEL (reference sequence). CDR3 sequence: CASSPFTLAATDTQYF. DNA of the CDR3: TGTGCCAGCAGCCCTTTTACACTAGCGGCCACGGATACGCAGTATTTT.

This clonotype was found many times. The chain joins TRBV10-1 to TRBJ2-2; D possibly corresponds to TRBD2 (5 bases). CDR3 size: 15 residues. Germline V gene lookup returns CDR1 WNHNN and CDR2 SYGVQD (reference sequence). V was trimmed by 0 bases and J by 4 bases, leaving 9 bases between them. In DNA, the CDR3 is TGCGCCAGCAGTGAGTCGGCGGGCATCACCGGGGAGCTGTTTTTT. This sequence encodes CASSESAGITGELFF.

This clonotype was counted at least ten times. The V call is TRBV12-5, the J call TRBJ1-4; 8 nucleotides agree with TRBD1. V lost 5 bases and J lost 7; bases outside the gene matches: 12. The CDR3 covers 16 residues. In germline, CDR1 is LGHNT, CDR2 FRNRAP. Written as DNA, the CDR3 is TGTGCTAGTGGTCCCGACCGGACAGGGAGAACTGAAAAACTGTTTTTT. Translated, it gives CASGPDRTGRTEKLFF.

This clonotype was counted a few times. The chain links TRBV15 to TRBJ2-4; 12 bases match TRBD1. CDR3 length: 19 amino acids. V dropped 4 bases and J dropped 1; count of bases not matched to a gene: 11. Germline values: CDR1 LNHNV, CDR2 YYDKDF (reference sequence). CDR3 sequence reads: CATSTYRDRGPLAKNIQYF. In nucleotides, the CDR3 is TGTGCCACCAGCACGTACCGGGACAGGGGGCCGTTGGCCAAAAACATTCAGTACTTC.

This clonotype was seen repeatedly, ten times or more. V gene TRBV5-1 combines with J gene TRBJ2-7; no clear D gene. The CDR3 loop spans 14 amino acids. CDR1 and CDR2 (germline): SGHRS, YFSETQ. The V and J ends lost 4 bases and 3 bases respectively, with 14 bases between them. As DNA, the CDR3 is TGCGCCAGCAGCCTAGACCCTACCGGCTACGAGCAGTACTTC. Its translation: CASSLDPTGYEQYF.

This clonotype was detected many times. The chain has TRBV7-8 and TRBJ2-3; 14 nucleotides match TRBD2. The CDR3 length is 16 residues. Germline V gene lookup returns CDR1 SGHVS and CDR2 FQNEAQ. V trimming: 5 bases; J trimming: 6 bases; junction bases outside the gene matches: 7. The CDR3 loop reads CASSPRLAGGLDTQYF. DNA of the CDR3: TGTGCCAGCAGCCCCCGACTAGCGGGAGGGCTCGATACGCAGTATTTT.

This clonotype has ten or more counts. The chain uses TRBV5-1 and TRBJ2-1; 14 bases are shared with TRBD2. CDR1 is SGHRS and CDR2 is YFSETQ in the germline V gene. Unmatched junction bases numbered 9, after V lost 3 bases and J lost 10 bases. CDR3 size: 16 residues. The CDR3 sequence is CASSSGLAGVEGEQFF. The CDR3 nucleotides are TGCGCCAGCAGCTCGGGACTAGCGGGAGTGGAAGGGGAGCAGTTCTTC.

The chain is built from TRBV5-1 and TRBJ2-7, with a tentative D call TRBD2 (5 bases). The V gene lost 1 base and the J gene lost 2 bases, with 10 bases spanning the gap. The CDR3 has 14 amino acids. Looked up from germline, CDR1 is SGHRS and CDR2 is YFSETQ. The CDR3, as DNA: TGCGCCAGCAGCTTGTACGGGGAAACCTACGAGCAGTACTTC. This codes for CASSLYGETYEQYF. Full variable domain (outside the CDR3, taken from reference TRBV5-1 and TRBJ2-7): KAGVTQTPRYLIKTRGQQVTLSCSPISGHRSVSWYQQTPGQGLQFLFEYFSETQRNKGNFPGRFSGRQFSNSRSEMNVSTLELGDSALYLCASSLYGETYEQYFGPGTRLTVT.

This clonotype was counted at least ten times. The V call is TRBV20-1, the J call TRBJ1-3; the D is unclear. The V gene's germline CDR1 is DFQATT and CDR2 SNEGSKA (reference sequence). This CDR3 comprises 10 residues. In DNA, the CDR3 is TGCCGCCACTCTGGAAACACCATATATTTT. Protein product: CRHSGNTIYF.

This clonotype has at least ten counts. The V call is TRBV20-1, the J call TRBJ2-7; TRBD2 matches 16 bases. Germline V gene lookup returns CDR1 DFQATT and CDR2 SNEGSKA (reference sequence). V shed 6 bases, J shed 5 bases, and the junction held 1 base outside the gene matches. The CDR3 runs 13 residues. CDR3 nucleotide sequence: TGCAGTGCAGGGACTAGCGGGAGGGACGAGCAGTACTTC. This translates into CSAGTSGRDEQYF.

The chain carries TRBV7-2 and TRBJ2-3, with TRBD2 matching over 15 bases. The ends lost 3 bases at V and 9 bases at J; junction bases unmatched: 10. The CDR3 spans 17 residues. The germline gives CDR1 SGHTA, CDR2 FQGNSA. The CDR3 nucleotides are TGTGCCAGCAGCTTGTCGGGACTAGCGGGAGGAGGTGGGACGCAGTATTTT. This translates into CASSLSGLAGGGGTQYF.

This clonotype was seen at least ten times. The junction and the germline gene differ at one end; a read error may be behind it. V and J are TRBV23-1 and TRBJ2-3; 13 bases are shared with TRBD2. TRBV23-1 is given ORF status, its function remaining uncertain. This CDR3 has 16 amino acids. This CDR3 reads CAGDGLAGATTDTQYF. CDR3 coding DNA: TGTGCAGGGGACGGACTAGCGGGAGCCACCACAGATACGCAGTATTTT.

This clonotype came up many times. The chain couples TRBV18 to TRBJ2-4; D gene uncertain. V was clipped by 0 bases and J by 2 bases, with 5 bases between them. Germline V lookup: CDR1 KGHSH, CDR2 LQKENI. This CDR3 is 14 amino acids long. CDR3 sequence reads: CASSPPPPKNIQYF. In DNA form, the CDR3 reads TGTGCCAGCTCACCACCGCCCCCCAAAAACATTCAGTACTTC.

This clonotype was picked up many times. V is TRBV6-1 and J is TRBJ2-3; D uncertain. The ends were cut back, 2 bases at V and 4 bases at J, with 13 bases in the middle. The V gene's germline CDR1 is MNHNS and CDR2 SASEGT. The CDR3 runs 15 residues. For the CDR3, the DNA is TGTGCCAGCAGTGAATGGGCCTCCCGGGCAGATACGCAGTATTTT. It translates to CASSEWASRADTQYF.